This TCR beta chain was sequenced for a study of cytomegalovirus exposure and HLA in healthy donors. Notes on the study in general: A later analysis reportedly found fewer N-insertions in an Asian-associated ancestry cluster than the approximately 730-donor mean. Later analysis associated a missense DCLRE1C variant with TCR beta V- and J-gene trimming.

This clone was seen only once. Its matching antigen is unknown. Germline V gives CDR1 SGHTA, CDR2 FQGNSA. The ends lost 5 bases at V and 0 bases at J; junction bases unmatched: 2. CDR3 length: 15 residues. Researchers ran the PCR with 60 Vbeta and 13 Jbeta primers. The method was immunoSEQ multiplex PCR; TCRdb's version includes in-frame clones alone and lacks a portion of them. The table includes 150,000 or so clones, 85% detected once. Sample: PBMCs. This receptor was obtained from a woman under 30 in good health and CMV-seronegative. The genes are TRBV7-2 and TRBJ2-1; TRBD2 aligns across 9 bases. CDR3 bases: TGTGCCAGCAGCCTTAGCGGGGGCTCCTACAATGAGCAGTTCTTC. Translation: CASSLSGGSYNEQFF.